The rows below give T cell receptor beta chains drawn from one sample of a study of blood T cell repertoires in COVID-19. Using immunoSEQ multiplex PCR, the repertoire was profiled, and TCRdb retains in-frame clones only, with some absent. The sample gives 170,000 or so clones, 86% of which show up once; 5.5% to 8% is in the top ten. Sequenced material: peripheral blood. Receptors originate from a man aged 45-65 years with active or convalescent COVID-19. CDR3s include the opening cysteine and the closing phenylalanine or tryptophan.

>TRBV29-1
CSVLVETQYF
>TRBV7-2
CASSPTPRVRTGELFF
>TRBV29-1
CSARGILAEEKLFF
>TRBV27
CASSLSWSPGLLMKEEQFF
>TRBV7-9
CASSTQQYEQYF
>TRBV18
CASSPPVGLAGGPVSYEQYF
>TRBV25-1
CASSTRTGRGVRGYTF
>TRBV6-2/TRBV6-3
CASSRSGTSGLGGLYEQYF
>TRBV6-5
CASLWKPGINQPQHF
>TRBV20-1
CSASGTMNTEAFF
>TRBV18
CASSSAGAKNIQYF
>TRBV11-2
CASSLEPSEIYEQYF
>TRBV6-5
CASSRRSSGNTIYF
>TRBV3-1/TRBV3-2
CASSQDPGTANYGYTF
>TRBV4-3
CASSGLTSGGSSSYNEQFF
>TRBV7-9
CASSPGQNNYGYTF
>TRBV6-2/TRBV6-3
CASSDTGVQPQHF
>TRBV14
CASSYDRIHEQYF
>TRBV5-5
CASSFTGNVRNQPQHF
>TRBV9
CASSLGGSSYEQYF
>TRBV3-1/TRBV3-2
CASRRRGSETQYF
>TRBV27
CASRARQGSSYEQYF
>TRBV10-3
CAIRAANSPLHF
>TRBV3-1/TRBV3-2
CASSQDGGRPHEQYF
>TRBV6-5
CASSYSSGPFVYHF
>TRBV11-2
CASSPTSQNTQYF
>TRBV9
CASSVGTSGSYEQYF
>TRBV6-5
CASSYSLLYGYTF
>TRBV7-9
CASSSWDLRTGRSQPQHF
>TRBV4-1
CASSLPGQGYNEQFF
>TRBV9
CASSVGGVYEQFF
>TRBV11-2
CASRQGGTNEKLFF
>TRBV6-1
CASSEQPGQGAIGGYTF
>TRBV6-9
CARLGFKNIQYF
>TRBV5-1
CASSYRGLRNTEAFF
>TRBV2
CASRSDRGRTDTQYF
>TRBV5-6
CASSLAGGRSYEQYF
>TRBV5-4
CASSLGTVSYNEQFF
>TRBV5-4
CASSPEIAMVETQYF
>TRBV27
CASSSRGLGANVLTF
>TRBV27
CASSPGTKFYEQYF
>TRBV7-6
CASSSSLREAEETQYF
>TRBV7-9
CASSHDRLGEKLFF
>TRBV25-1
CASSRGLNYGYTF
>TRBV2
CASRSGVSDQPQHF
>TRBV6-1
CASSENGQATGYTF
>TRBV24-1
CATSDGTDIPPETQYF
>TRBV24-1
CATSDPGLAGGRLGETQYF
>TRBV27
CASSPGTGRYGYTF
>TRBV7-9
CASSLANINRYAGNTIYF
>TRBV5-1
CASQRSSGGDTGELFF
>TRBV4-2
CASSQDGLAGGNEQFF
>TRBV18
CASSPATGGSNQPQHF
>TRBV9
CASSPQGATNEKLFF
>TRBV6-1
CASSEWGQGNTEAFF
>TRBV6-5
CASGQPQETQYF
>TRBV3-1/TRBV3-2
CASSPRTSGNTGELFF
>TRBV6-5
CASSQRGRSKYEQYF